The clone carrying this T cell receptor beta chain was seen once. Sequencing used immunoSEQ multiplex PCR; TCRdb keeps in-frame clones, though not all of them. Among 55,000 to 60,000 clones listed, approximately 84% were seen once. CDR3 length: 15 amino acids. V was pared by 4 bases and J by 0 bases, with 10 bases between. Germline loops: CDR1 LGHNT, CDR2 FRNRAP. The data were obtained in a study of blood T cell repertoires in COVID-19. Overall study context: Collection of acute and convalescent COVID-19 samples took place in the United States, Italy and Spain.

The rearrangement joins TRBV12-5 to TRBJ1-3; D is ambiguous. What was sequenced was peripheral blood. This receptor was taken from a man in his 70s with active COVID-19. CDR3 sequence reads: CASGSSSGSGNTIYF. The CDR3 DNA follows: TGTGCTAGTGGTTCTTCATCGGGCTCTGGAAACACCATATATTTT. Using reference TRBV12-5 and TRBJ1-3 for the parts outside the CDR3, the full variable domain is DARVTQTPRHKVTEMGQEVTMRCQPILGHNTVFWYRQTMMQGLELLAYFRNRAPLDDSGMPKDRFSAEMPDATLATLKIQPSEPRDSAVYFCASGSSSGSGNTIYFGEGSWLTVV.